This TCR beta chain was captured in a study of cytomegalovirus exposure and HLA in healthy donors. Study observations and caveats: In a later analysis, HLA-associated beta chains showed higher expansion and lower generation probabilities than comparable chains. Researchers counted approximately 160 TCR beta chains as cytomegalovirus-associated. Donor immune exposure was known only as CMV serostatus. As a later analysis showed, a missense DCLRE1C variant was linked to trimming of TCR beta V- and J-genes.

Primers included in the PCR were 60 Vbeta and 13 Jbeta primers. Sequenced by immunoSEQ multiplex PCR; TCRdb stores in-frame clones only, minus some. The sample records around 50,000 clones, roughly 72% being singletons. In this sample, this clone turned up a few times. The antigen is not known. This receptor was obtained from a woman in her fifties or sixties in good health and CMV-seropositive. The material sequenced was PBMCs.

The CDR3 protein is CASSPPVLASYNEQFF. For the CDR3, the DNA is TGTGCCAGCAGTCCACCTGTCCTAGCTTCCTACAATGAGCAGTTCTTC. This chain joins TRBV13 and TRBJ2-1; TRBD2 is a possible D gene (5 bases). CDR1 is PRHDT and CDR2 is FYEKMQ in the germline V gene (reference sequence). This CDR3 region has 16 residues. Trimming pared 6 bases from V and 1 base from J, leaving 16 bases between.